This TCR beta chain was captured in a study of shared clonotypes between healthy human individuals. The assay was immunoSEQ multiplex PCR, and TCRdb's table has in-frame clones only and misses some. The sample consists of some 380,000 clones, 90% to 97% of them appearing once. Turning to this clone: The antigen is undetermined.

HIV-negative, healthy adults without recent acute infections or vaccinations were the donors. Adults of Caucasian background living in Nashville, Tennessee made up all donors. V was shortened by 2 bases and J by 4 bases, with 11 bases between the two germline ends. Looked up from germline, CDR1 is MNHEY and CDR2 is SMNVEV (reference sequence). The CDR3 is made up of 14 amino acids. Findings and limits, study-wide: With few donors, the genetic and exposure-history diversity represented was limited.

This chain connects TRBV27 to TRBJ2-5, with D perhaps assigned TRBD1 or TRBD2 (6 bases each). The sample was memory CD8+ T cells sorted from blood. Subset of the sample: CD45RO+ cells pooled with CCR7-negative TemRA cells. The TCR sequence derives from a man aged 30-40 years in good health. The CDR3 region has the DNA TGTGCCAGCAGTTTAACCGGGGGCTTAGAGACCCAGTACTTC. Protein product: CASSLTGGLETQYF.